This T cell receptor beta chain is from a study of blood T cells in healthy people across ages. The CDR3 covers 13 residues. The V and J ends lost 6 bases and 6 bases, in that order; junction bases with no gene match: 4. The V gene's germline CDR1 is DFQATT and CDR2 SNEGSKA (reference sequence). PCR was performed a second time for 7 to 11 cycles using a sample-barcoded 5' primer and a J-beta primer mix. One entry per CDR3 protein, called by TCRdb with MiXCR from the 5' RACE reads. The sample includes fewer than 2 million distinct CDR3 sequences, approximately 39% of them seen just once. Sequencing used blood. This chain connects TRBV20-1 to TRBJ1-4; 10 nucleotides line up with TRBD1. This receptor was obtained from a human donor in good health. The CDR3 DNA reads TGCAGTGCGCCGGGACAGGGGCATGAAAAACTGTTTTTT. Protein product: CSAPGQGHEKLFF.